This TCR beta chain was retrieved from a study of prognosis after radiotherapy for stage I lung cancer. Study at large: Following radiotherapy, a few patients went on to present distant metastases at a median of 7 months, and fewer than 19 exhibited no significant progression.

The CDR3 runs to 13 residues. Between the trimmed V and J ends, which lost 8 bases and 6 bases, there was a span of 13 bases. The germline CDR1 and CDR2 sequences are LNHDA and SQIVND (reference sequence). Overall study findings and caveats: Patients with and without metastases reportedly differed in TRBV and TRBJ gene usage frequencies. Unique TCR clones declined after stereotactic body radiation therapy, from a median approximately 9,100 to 7,200. Lower Shannon entropy values were found after stereotactic body radiation therapy in patients who developed distant metastases.

This clonotype was detected many times. The target antigen is unknown. Researchers used two-round multiplex PCR to amplify TCR beta CDR3 starting from genomic DNA. Primers specific to each TRBV and TRBJ gene drove first-round PCR. MiXCR, run by TCRdb on the multiplex PCR reads, gives a single entry per CDR3 protein. Of tens of thousands of distinct CDR3 sequences in the sample, more than 25% were seen once. This sequence was found in a donor aged 50 or older with non-small cell lung cancer. The chain recombines TRBV19 with TRBJ1-4; a weak D match, TRBD1 (6 bases). The input for sequencing was PBMCs, taken before or after stereotactic body radiation therapy (not recorded which). CDR3 in amino acids: CASSRGQDEKLFF. The CDR3 nucleotides read TGTGCCAGTTCCAGGGGTCAGGATGAAAAACTGTTTTTT.